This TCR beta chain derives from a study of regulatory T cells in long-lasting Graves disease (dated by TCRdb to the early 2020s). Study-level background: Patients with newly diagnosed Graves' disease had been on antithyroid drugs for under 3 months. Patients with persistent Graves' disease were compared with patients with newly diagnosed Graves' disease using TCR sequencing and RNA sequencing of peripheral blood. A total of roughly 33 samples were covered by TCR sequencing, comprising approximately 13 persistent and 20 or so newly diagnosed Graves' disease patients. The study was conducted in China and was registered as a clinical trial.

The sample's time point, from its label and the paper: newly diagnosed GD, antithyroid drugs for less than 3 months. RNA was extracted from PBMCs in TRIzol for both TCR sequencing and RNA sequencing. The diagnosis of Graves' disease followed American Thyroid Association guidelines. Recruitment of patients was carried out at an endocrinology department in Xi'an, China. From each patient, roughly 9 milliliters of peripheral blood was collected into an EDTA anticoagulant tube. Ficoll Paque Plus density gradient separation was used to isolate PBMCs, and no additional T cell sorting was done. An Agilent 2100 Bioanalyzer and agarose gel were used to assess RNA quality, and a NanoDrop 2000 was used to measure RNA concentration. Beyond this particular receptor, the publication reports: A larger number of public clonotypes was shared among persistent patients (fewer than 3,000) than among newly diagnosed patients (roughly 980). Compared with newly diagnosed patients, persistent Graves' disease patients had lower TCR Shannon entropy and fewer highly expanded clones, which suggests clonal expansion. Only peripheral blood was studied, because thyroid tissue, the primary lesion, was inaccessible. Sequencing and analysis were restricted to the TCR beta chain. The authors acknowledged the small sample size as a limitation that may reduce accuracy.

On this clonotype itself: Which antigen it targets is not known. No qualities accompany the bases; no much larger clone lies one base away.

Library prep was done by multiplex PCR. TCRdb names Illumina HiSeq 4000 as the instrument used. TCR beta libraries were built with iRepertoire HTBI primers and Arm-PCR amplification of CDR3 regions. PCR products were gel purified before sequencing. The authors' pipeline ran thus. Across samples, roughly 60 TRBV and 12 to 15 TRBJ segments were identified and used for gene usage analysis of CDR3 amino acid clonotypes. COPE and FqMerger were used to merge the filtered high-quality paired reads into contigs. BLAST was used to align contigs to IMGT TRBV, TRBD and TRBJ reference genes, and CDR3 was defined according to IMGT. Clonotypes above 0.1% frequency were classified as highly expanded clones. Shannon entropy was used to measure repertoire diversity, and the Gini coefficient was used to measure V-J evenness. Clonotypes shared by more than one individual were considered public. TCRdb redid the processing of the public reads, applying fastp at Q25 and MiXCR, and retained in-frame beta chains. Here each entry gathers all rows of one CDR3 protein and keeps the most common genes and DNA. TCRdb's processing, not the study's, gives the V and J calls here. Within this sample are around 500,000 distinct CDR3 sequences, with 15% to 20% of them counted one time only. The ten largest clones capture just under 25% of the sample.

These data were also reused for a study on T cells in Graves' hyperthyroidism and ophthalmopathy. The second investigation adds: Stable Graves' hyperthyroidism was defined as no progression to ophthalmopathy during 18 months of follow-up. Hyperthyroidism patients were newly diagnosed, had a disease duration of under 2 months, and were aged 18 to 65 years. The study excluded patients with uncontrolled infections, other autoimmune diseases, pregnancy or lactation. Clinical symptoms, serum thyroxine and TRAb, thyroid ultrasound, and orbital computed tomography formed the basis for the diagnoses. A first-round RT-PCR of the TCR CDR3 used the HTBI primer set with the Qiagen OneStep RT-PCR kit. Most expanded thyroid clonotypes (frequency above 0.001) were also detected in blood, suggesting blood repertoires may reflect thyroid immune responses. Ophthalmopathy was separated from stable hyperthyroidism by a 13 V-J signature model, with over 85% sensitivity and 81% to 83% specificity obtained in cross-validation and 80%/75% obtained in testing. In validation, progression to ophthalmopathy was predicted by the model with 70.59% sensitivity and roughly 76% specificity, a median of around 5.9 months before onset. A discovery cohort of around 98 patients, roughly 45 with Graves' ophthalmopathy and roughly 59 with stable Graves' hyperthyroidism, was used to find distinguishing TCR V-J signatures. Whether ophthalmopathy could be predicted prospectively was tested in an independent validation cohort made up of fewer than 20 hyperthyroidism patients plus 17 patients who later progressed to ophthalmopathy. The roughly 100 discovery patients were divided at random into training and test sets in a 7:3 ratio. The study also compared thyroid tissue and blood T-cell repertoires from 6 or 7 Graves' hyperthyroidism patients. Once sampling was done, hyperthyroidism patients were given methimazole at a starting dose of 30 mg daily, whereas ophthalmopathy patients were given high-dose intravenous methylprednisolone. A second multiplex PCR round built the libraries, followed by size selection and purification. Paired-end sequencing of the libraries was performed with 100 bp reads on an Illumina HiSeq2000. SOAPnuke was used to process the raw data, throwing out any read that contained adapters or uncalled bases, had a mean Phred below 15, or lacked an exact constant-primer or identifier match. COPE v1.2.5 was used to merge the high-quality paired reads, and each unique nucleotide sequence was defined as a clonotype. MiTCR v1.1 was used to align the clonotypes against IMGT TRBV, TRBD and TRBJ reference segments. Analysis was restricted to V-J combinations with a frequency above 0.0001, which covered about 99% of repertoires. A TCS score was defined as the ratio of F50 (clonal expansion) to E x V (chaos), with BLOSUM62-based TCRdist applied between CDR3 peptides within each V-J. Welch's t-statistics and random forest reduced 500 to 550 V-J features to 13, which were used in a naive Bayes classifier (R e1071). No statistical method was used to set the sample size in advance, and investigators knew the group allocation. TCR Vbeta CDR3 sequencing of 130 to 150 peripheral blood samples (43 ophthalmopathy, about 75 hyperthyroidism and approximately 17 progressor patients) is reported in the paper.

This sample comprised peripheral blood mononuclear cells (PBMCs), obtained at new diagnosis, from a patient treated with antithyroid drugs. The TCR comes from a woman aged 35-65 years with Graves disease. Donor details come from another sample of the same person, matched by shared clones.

The nucleotides are TGCAGCGTTGAAGACAGGGCCCTGGGAACCTACGAGCAGTACTTC. Its coded protein is CSVEDRALGTYEQYF. Recombination joined TRBV29-1 with TRBJ2-7; TRBD1 is a possible D gene, resting on 5 matching bases. V and J are truncated by 0 bases and 2 bases respectively, leaving an intervening sequence of 14 bases. Based on the germline V gene, the CDR1 and CDR2 sequences are SQVTM and ANQGSEA. The CDR3 runs 15 amino acids, cysteine and phenylalanine included. Solely the CDR3 DNA is kept, with 45 bases framed from the first base.